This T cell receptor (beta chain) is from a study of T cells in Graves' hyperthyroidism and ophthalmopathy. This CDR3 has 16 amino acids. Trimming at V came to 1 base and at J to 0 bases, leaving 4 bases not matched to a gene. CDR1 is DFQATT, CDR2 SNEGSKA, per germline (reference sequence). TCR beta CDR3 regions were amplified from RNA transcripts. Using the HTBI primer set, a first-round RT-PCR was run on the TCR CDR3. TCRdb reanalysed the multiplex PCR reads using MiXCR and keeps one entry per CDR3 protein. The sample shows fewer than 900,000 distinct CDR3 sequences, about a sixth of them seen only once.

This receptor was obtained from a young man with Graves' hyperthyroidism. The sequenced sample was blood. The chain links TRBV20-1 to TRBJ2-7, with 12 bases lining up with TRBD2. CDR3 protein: CSARVSSGRASYEQYF. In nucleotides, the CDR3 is TGCAGTGCTAGAGTGTCTAGCGGGAGGGCCTCCTACGAGCAGTACTTC.